This T cell receptor (beta chain) was sequenced for a study of T cell responses to AZD1222 COVID-19 vaccine. The repertoire was sequenced with immunoSEQ multiplex PCR; TCRdb's copy has only in-frame clones and lacks some. The table shows about 97,000 clones, with 70% to 90% occurring only once. Germline V gene data show CDR1 as SGHNT and CDR2 as YENEEA. V shed 6 bases and J shed 4 bases, with 12 bases lying between them. The CDR3 is 13 amino acids. A word on this clone: The target antigen is unknown.

Whole-study findings and limits: The study reported that nearly half of spike-specific TCRs target unmutated variant regions. Spike-wide vaccine-associated CD4 TCRs dominated at 160-218 and 743-854.

Sequencing used peripheral blood, obtained on day 0 of AZD1222 vaccination. The receptor's source is an adult in good health. The V call is TRBV11-3, the J call TRBJ1-1; tentatively, D is TRBD1 (6 bases). CDR3 region: CASRYTGTTEAFF. The CDR3 coding sequence is TGTGCCAGCAGGTATACAGGGACCACTGAAGCTTTCTTT. The whole variable domain, filled in from reference TRBV11-3 and TRBJ1-1, reads EAGVVQSPRYKIIEKKQPVAFWCNPISGHNTLYWYLQNLGQGPELLIRYENEEAVDDSQLPKDRFSAERLKGVDSTLKIQPAELGDSAVYLCASRYTGTTEAFFGQGTRLTVV.